The TCR beta chain under discussion was sequenced for a study of T cell repertoires in cytomegalovirus infection. Findings and limits, study-wide: HLA-C-restricted CMV clonotypes gave the most frequent clonotype in two of eight donors.

Deletions cut 7 bases from V and 6 bases from J, with 21 bases between. Germline CDR1 LNHDA, CDR2 SQIVND (reference sequence). CDR3 length equals 15 residues. TCRdb reprocessed the reads via MiXCR and lists one record per CDR3 protein. Counted here are more than 300,000 distinct CDR3 sequences, roughly a third occurring once; the ten biggest clones make up roughly 14%. This clonotype was observed a handful of times. Its antigen remains unknown. The gene calls are TRBV19 and TRBJ1-1; no clear D gene. The starting material was cultured PBMCs, obtained from culture after CMV antigen stimulation. The receptor's source is a human donor in good health (CMV status not recorded). Some clones in this sample may be carry-over from other donors' samples. The CDR3 sequence is CASIPFGQPKAEAFF. CDR3 nucleotides: TGTGCCAGTATCCCGTTCGGGCAGCCCAAAGCTGAAGCTTTCTTT.